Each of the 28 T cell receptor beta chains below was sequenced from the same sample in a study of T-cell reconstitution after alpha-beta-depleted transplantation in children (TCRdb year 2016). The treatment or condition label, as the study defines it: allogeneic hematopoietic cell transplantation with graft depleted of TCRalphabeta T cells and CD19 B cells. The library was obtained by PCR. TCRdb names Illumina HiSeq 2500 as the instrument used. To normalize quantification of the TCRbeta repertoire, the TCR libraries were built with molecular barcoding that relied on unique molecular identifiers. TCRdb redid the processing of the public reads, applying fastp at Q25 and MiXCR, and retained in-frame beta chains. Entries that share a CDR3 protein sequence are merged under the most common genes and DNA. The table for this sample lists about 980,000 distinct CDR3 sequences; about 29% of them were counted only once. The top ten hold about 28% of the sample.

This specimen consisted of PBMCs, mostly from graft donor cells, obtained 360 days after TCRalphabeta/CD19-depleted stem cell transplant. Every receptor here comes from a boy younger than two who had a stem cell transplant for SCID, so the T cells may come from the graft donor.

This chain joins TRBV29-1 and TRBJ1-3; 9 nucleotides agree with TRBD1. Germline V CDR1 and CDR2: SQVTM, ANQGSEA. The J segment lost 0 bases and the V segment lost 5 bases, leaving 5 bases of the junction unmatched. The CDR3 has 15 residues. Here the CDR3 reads CSVIGTGSSGNTIYF. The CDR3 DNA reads TGCAGCGTTATCGGGACAGGGAGCTCTGGAAACACCATATATTTT.

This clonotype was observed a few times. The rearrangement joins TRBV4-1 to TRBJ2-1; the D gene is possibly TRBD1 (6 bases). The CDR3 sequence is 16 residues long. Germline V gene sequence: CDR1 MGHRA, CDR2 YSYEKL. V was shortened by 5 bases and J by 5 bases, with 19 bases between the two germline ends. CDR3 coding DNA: TGCGCCAGCAGCTCACCTGCCCGGGACACCAACAATGAGCAGTTCTTC. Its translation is CASSSPARDTNNEQFF.

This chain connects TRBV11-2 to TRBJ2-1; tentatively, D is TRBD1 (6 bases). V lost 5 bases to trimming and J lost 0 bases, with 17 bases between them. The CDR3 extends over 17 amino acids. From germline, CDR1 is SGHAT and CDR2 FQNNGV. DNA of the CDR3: TGTGCCAGCAGCGCCCACATCGGACAGAGCTCCTACAATGAGCAGTTCTTC. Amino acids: CASSAHIGQSSYNEQFF.

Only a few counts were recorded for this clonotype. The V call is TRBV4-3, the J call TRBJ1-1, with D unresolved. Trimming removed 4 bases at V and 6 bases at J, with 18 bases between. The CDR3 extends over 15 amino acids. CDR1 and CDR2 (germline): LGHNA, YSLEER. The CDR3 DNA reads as TGCGCCAGCAGCCCGGGGAGACACGAGGCATCTGAAGCTTTCTTT. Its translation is CASSPGRHEASEAFF.

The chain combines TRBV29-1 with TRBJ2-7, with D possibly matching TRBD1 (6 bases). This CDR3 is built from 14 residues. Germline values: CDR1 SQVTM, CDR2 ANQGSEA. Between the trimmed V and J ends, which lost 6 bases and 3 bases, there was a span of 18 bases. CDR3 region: CSVAISPDSYEQYF. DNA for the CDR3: TGCAGCGTCGCCATCAGCCCGGACAGCTACGAGCAGTACTTC.

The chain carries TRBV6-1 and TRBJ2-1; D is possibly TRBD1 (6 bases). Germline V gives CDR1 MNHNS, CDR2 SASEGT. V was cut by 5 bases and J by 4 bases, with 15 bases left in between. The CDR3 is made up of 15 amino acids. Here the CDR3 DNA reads TGTGCCAGCAGTCAGGGGAGTTCGGAATACAATGAGCAGTTCTTC. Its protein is CASSQGSSEYNEQFF.

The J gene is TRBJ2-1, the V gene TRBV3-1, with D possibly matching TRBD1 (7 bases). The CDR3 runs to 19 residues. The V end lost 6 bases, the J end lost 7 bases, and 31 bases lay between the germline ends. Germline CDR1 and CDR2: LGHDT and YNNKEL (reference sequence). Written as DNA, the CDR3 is TGTGCCAGCAGGGGCACGAGGGGGGTCGGGGACAGTCTGGGTAATGAGCAGTTCTTC. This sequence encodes CASRGTRGVGDSLGNEQFF.

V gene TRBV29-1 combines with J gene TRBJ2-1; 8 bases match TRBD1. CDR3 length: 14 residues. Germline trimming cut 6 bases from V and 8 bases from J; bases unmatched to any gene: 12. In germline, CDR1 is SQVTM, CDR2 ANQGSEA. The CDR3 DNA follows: TGCAGCGTCGCCGGGACAGGTCGGCATGATGAGCAGTTCTTC. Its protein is CSVAGTGRHDEQFF.

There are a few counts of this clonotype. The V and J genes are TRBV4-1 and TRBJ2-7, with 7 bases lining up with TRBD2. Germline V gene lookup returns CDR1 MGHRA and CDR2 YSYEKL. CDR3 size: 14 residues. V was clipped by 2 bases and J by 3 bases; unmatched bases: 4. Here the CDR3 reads CASSQQGGVYEQYF. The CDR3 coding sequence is TGCGCCAGCAGCCAACAGGGAGGGGTCTACGAGCAGTACTTC.

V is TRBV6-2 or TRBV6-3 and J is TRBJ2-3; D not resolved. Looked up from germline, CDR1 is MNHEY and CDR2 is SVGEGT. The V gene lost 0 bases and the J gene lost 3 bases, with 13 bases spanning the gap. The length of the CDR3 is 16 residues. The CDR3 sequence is CASSYSRSGRTDTQYF. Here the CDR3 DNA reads TGTGCCAGCAGTTACTCGAGGTCAGGTCGGACAGATACGCAGTATTTT.

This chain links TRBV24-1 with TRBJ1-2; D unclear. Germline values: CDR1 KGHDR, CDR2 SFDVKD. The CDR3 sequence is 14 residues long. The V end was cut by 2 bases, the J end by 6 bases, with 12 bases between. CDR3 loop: CATSDSVSGDGYTF. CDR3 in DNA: TGTGCCACCAGTGATTCAGTGTCAGGAGATGGCTACACCTTC.

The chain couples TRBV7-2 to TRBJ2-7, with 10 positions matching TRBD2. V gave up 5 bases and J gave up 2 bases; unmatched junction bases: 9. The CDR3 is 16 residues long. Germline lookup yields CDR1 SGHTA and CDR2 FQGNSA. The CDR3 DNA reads TGTGCCAGCAGCAACCTAGCGGGGGCTCCACCCTACGAGCAGTACTTC. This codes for CASSNLAGAPPYEQYF.

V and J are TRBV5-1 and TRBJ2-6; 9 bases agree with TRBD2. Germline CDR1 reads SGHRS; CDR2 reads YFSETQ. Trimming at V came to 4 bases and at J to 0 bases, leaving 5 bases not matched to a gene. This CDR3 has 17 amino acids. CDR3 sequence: CASSLAGHPSGANVLTF. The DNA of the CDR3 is TGCGCCAGCAGCCTAGCGGGACATCCCTCTGGGGCCAACGTCCTGACTTTC.

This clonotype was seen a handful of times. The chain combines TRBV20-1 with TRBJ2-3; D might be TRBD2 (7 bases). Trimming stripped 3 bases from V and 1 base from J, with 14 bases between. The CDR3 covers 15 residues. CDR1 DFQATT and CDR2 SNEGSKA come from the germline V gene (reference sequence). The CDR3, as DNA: TGCAGTGCTAGTCGGGGGGCGCTGGGCACAGATACGCAGTATTTT. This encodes CSASRGALGTDTQYF.

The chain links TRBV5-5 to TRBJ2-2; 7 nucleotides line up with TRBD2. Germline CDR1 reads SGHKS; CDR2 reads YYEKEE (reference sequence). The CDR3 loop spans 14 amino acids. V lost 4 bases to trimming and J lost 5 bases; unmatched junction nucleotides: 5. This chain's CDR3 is CASSDPGRTGELFF. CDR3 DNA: TGTGCCAGCAGCGACCCCGGGAGGACCGGGGAGCTGTTTTTT.

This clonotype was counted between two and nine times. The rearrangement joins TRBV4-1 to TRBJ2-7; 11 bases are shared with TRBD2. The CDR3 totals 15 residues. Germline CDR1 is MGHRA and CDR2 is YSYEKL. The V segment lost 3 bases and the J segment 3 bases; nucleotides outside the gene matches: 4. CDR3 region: CASSHRTSGYYEQYF. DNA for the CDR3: TGCGCCAGCAGCCACCGGACTAGCGGGTACTACGAGCAGTACTTC.

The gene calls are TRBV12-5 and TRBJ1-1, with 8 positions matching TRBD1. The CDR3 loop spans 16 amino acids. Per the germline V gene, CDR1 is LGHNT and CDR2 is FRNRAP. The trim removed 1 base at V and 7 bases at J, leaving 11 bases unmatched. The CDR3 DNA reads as TGTGCTAGTGGTTTGGCCATCCCAGGGACAGGTGATGAAGCTTTCTTT. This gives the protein CASGLAIPGTGDEAFF.

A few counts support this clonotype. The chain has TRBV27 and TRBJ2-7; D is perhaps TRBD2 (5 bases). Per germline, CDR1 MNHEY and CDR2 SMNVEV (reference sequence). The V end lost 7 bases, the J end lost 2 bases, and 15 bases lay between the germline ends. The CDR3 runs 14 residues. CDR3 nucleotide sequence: TGTGCCAGCACCTCCGCTAGCTACCCCTACGAGCAGTACTTC. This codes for CASTSASYPYEQYF.

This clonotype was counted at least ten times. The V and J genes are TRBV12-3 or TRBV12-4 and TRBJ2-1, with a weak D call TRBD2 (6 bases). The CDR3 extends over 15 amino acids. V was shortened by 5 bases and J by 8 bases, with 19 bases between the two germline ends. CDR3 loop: CASSPGDWFIHEQFF. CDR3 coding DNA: TGTGCCAGCAGTCCCGGGGACTGGTTTATCCATGAGCAGTTCTTC.

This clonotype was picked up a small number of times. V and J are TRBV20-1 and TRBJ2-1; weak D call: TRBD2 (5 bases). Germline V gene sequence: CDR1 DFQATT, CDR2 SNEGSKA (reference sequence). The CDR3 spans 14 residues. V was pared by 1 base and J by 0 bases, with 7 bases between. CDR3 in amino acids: CSARGAGSYNEQFF. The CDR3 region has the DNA TGCAGTGCTAGAGGGGCGGGCTCCTACAATGAGCAGTTCTTC.

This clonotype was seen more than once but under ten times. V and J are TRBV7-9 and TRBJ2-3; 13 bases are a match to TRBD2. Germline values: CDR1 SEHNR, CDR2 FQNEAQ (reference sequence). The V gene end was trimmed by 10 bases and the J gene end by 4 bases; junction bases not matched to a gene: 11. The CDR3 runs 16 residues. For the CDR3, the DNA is TGTGCCACCCAGTCCGGGACTAGCGGGGTGGCAGATACGCAGTATTTT. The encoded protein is CATQSGTSGVADTQYF. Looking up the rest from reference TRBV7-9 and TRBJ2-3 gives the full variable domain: DTGVSQNPRHKITKRGQNVTFRCDPISEHNRLYWYRQTLGQGPEFLTYFQNEAQLEKSRLLSDRFSAERPKGSFSTLEIQRTEQGDSAMYLCATQSGTSGVADTQYFGPGTRLTVL.

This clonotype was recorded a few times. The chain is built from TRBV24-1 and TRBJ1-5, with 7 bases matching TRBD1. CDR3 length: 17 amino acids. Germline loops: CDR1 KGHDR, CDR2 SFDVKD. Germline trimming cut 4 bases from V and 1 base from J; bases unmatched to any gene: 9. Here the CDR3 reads CATSDPDREGSNQPQHF. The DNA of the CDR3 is TGTGCCACCAGTGACCCCGACAGGGAGGGAAGCAATCAGCCCCAGCATTTT.

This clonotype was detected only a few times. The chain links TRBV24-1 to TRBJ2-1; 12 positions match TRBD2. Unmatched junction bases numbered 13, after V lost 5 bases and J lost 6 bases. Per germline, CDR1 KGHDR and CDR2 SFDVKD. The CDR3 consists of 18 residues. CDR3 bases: TGTGCCACCAGTGCGGGGGTACAACTAGCGGGGGGCTTCAATGAGCAGTTCTTC. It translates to CATSAGVQLAGGFNEQFF.

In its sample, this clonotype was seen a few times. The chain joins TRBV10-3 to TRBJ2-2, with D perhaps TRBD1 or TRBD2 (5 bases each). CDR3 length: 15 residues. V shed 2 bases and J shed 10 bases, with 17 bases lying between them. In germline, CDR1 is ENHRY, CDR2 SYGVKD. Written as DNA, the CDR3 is TGTGCCATCAGTGAGGGGGACGCTGTGGGGGAGGAGCTGTTTTTT. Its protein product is CAISEGDAVGEELFF.

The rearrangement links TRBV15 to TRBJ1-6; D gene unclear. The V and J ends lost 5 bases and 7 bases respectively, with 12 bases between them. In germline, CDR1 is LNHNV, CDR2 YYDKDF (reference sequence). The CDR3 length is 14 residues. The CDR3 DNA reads TGTGCCACCAGCCAGAGGCAACAGAATTCACCCCTCCACTTT. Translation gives CATSQRQQNSPLHF. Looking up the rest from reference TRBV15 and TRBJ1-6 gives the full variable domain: DAMVIQNPRYQVTQFGKPVTLSCSQTLNHNVMYWYQQKSSQAPKLLFHYYDKDFNNEADTPDNFQSRRPNTSFCFLDIRSPGLGDTAMYLCATSQRQQNSPLHFGNGTRLTVT.

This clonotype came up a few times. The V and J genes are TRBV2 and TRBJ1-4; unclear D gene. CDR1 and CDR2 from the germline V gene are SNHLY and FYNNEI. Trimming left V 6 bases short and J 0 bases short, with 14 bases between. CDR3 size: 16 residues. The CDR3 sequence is CASRAGERATNEKLFF. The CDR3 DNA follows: TGTGCCAGCAGGGCAGGAGAAAGAGCAACTAATGAAAAACTGTTTTTT.

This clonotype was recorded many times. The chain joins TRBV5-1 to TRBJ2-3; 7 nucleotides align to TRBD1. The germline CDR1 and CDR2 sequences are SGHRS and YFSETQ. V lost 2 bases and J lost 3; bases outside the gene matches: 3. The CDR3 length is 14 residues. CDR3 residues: CASSLNRGTDTQYF. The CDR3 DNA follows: TGCGCCAGCAGCTTAAACAGGGGAACAGATACGCAGTATTTT.

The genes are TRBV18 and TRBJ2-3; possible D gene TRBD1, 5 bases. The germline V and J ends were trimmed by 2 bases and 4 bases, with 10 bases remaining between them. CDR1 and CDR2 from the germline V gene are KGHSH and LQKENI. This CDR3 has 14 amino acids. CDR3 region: CASSPSGAPDTQYF. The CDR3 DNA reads TGTGCCAGCTCACCATCTGGGGCACCAGATACGCAGTATTTT.